Listed here are 3 T cell receptor beta chains from one sample, sequenced in a study of cytomegalovirus exposure and HLA in healthy donors. The PCR made use of 60 Vbeta and 13 Jbeta primers. TCRdb keeps only in-frame clones here, not all; method: immunoSEQ multiplex PCR. The sample lists around 76,000 clones; 73% were seen once. Sequencing was done on a sample of PBMCs. Receptors were obtained from a woman aged 40 to 50 in good health and CMV-seropositive.

The chain couples TRBV5-5 to TRBJ1-5; TRBD1 matches 9 bases. CDR3 length: 15 residues. With 0 bases clipped from V and 4 bases from J, the junction kept 2 bases outside the gene matches. Per germline, CDR1 SGHKS and CDR2 YYEKEE (reference sequence). CDR3 DNA: TGTGCCAGCAGCTTGGGGGGGACAGGGAATCAGCCCCAGCATTTT. It specifies CASSLGGTGNQPQHF.

This clone was recorded a few times. The rearrangement joins TRBV14 to TRBJ1-2; D might be TRBD1 (5 bases). The V end was cut by 1 base, the J end by 4 bases, with 13 bases between. Germline V gives CDR1 SGHDN, CDR2 FVKESK. CDR3 length: 15 residues. The CDR3 coding sequence is TGTGCCAGCAGCCAAGGGGGCAGCCTTCTCTATGGCTACACCTTC. Residues: CASSQGGSLLYGYTF.

V and J are TRBV11-2 and TRBJ2-1, with TRBD1 matching 9 bases. The CDR3 extends over 16 amino acids. The V and J ends lost 2 bases and 4 bases, in that order; junction bases with no gene match: 6. CDR1 and CDR2 (germline): SGHAT, FQNNGV. The DNA of the CDR3 is TGTGCCAGCAGCTTACTCGACAGGGGGATTTACAATGAGCAGTTCTTC. This gives the protein CASSLLDRGIYNEQFF.